This T cell receptor (beta chain) was found in a study of cytomegalovirus exposure and HLA in healthy donors. The germline CDR1 and CDR2 sequences are SEHNR and FQNEAQ (reference sequence). V shed 7 bases, J shed 5 bases, and the junction held 11 bases outside the gene matches. The CDR3 spans 14 residues. A note on this clone: Its target is unknown.

This PCR relied on a set of 60 Vbeta primers and 13 Jbeta primers. Clones were sequenced by immunoSEQ multiplex PCR, and TCRdb holds only the in-frame ones, with some missing. The sample consists of roughly 160,000 clones, approximately 84% of them appearing once. Study-wide results and limits: Cytomegalovirus association was assigned to approximately 160 TCR beta chains. The only immune exposure information that was available was CMV serostatus. A later analysis found most CMV-associated TCR beta chains apparently HLA-restricted.

The source material was PBMCs. The sequence was collected from a woman in her 50s in good health and CMV-seropositive. The rearrangement links TRBV7-9 to TRBJ2-7, with 7 positions matching TRBD2. CDR3: CASTFMGGLNEQYF. CDR3 DNA: TGTGCCAGCACCTTTATGGGGGGGTTGAACGAGCAGTACTTC.